This T cell receptor beta chain emerged from a study of T-cell reconstitution after alpha-beta-depleted transplantation in children. Trimming cost V 4 bases and J 4 bases, with 11 bases left between them. Per the germline V gene, CDR1 is DFQATT and CDR2 is SNEGSKA (reference sequence). The CDR3 loop spans 13 amino acids. With respect to this clonotype: Its antigen is unknown.

Unique molecular identifiers were incorporated during preparation of the TCRbeta library. TCRdb reanalysed the PCR reads using MiXCR and keeps one entry per CDR3 protein. This sample has about 340,000 distinct CDR3 sequences, with 15% to 20% found just once. Whole-study results and caveats: The origin of alpha-beta T cells about two months after transplant was reportedly several hundred expanded graft clones. At the one-year point after transplant, T-cell counts and TCRbeta diversity were found to come mostly from T cells that had been newly produced.

This receptor was obtained from a male patient under 10 years old who had a stem cell transplant for acute lymphoblastic leukemia, so the T cells may come from the graft donor. The rearrangement links TRBV20-1 to TRBJ1-5; D is perhaps TRBD1 (6 bases). The material was PBMCs, mostly from graft donor cells, obtained 360 days after TCRalphabeta/CD19-depleted stem cell transplant. Here the CDR3 DNA reads TGCAGTGCTATAGGACAGCAAAATCAGCCCCAGCATTTT. Translated, it gives CSAIGQQNQPQHF.